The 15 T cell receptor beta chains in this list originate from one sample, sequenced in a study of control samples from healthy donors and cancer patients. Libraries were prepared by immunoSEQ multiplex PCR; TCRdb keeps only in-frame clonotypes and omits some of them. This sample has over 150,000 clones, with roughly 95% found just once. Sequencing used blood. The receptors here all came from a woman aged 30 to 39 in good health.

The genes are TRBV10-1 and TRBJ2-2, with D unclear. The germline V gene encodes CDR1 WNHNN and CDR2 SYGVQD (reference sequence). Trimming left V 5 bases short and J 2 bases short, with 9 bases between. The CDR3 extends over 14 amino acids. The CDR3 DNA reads TGCGCCAGCAGTACGACAACTAACACCGGGGAGCTGTTTTTT. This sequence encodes CASSTTTNTGELFF.

CDR3 loop: CASSFLYRGRGYNEQFF. CDR3 sequence (DNA): TGTGCCAGCAGCTTCCTCTACAGGGGGCGTGGGTACAATGAGCAGTTCTTC. The chain combines TRBV7-9 with TRBJ2-1; the match to TRBD1 covers 9 bases. CDR3 length equals 17 residues. Losses at the gene ends were 3 bases for V and 4 bases for J; bases not matched to a gene: 10. The germline V gene encodes CDR1 SEHNR and CDR2 FQNEAQ (reference sequence).

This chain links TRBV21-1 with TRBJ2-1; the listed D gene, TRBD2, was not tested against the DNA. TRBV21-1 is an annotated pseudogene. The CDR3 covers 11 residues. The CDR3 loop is CASTFYNEQFF. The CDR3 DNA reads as TGTGCCAGCACTTTCTACAATGAGCAGTTCTTC.

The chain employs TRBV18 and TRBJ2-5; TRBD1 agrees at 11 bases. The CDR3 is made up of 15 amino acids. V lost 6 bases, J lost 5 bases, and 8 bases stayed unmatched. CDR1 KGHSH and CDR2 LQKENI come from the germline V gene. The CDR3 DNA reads TGTGCCAGCTCCCCCGGACAGGGGGCGACGGAGACCCAGTACTTC. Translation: CASSPGQGATETQYF.

The CDR3 sequence is CASSTRTGSNEKLFF. As DNA, the CDR3 is TGTGCCAGCAGTACCCGGACAGGTTCTAATGAAAAACTGTTTTTT. The rearrangement links TRBV6-2 or TRBV6-3 to TRBJ1-4; 7 nucleotides match TRBD1. The CDR3 is 15 amino acids. V gave up 5 bases and J gave up 3 bases; unmatched junction bases: 6. Per germline, CDR1 MNHEY and CDR2 SVGEGT.

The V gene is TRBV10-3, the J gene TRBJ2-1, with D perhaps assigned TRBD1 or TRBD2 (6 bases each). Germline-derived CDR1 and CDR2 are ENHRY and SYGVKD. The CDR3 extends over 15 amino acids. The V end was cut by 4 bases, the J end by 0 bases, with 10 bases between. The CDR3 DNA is TGTGCCATCAGTGTAGGGGGGAGCTCCTACAATGAGCAGTTCTTC. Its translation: CAISVGGSSYNEQFF.

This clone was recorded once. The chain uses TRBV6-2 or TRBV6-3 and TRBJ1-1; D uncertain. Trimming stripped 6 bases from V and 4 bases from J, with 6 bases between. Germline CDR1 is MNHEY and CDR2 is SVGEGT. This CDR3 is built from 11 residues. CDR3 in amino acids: CASSRFTEAFF. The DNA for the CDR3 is TGTGCCAGCAGCCGGTTCACTGAAGCTTTCTTT.

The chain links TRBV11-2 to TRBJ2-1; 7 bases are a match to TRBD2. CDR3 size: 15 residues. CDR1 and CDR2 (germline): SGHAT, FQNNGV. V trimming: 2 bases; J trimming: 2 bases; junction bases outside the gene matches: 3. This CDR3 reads CASSLTSEAYNEQFF. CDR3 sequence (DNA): TGTGCCAGCAGCTTAACTAGCGAAGCCTACAATGAGCAGTTCTTC.

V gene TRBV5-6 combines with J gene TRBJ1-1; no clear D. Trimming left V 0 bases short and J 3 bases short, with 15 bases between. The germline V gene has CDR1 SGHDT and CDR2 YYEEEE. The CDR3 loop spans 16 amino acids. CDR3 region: CASSLVLRGSYTEAFF. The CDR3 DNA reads TGTGCCAGCAGCTTGGTGCTCCGCGGCAGCTACACTGAAGCTTTCTTT.

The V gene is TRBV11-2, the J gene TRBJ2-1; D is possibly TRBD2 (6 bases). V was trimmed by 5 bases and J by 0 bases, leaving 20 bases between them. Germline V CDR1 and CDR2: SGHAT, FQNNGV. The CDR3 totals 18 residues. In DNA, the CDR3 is TGTGCCAGCAGCCAGCAGAGTACGTGGCGGGGCTCCTACAATGAGCAGTTCTTC. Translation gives CASSQQSTWRGSYNEQFF.

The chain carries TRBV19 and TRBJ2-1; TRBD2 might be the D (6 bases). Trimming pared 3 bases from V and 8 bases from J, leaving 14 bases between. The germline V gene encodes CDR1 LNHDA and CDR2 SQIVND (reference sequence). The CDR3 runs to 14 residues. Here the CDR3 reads CASSIGSGWDEQFF. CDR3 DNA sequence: TGTGCCAGTAGTATCGGGAGCGGGTGGGATGAGCAGTTCTTC. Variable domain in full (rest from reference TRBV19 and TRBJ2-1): DGGITQSPKYLFRKEGQNVTLSCEQNLNHDAMYWYRQDPGQGLRLIYYSQIVNDFQKGDIAEGYSVSREKKESFPLTVTSAQKNPTAFYLCASSIGSGWDEQFFGPGTRLTVL.

CDR3 in DNA: TGTGCCAGCAGCCCCGGACTGGGGACTGAAGCTTTCTTT. It is translated as CASSPGLGTEAFF. This chain uses TRBV11-3 with TRBJ1-1; D gene uncertain. V lost 5 bases, J lost 5 bases, and 12 bases lay in between. Germline CDR1 and CDR2: SGHNT and YENEEA. The CDR3 spans 13 residues.

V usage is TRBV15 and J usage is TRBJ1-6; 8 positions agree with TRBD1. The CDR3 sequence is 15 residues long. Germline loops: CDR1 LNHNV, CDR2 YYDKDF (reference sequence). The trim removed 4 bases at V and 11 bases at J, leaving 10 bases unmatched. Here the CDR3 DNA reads TGTGCCACCAGCACAAGGACAGGGTCTGGTGCACCCCTCCACTTT. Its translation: CATSTRTGSGAPLHF.

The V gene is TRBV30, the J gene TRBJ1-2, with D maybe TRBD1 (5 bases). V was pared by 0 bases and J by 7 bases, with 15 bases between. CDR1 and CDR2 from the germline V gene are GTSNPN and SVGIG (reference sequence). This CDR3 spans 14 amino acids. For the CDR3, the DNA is TGTGCCTGGAGTGTTTTGGGGCCCTGGGTTGGCTACACCTTC. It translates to CAWSVLGPWVGYTF.

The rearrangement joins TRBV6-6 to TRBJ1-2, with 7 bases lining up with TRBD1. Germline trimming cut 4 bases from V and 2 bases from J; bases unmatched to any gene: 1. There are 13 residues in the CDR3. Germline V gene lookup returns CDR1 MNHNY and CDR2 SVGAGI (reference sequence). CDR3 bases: TGTGCCAGCAGTTCGGACAGGAACTATGGCTACACCTTC. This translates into CASSSDRNYGYTF.